This T cell receptor beta chain was recovered during a study of T cell changes during pregnancy in multiple sclerosis. Trimming left V 4 bases short and J 0 bases short, with 28 bases between. CDR1 and CDR2 from the germline V gene are SGHRS and YFSETQ. CDR3 length equals 20 residues. The protocol was immunoSEQ multiplex PCR, while the TCRdb copy is restricted to in-frame clones and leaves out a portion. The table has roughly 70,000 clones, 85% to 95% seen once. The material sequenced was peripheral blood, taken in the third trimester of pregnancy. The source of this sequence is a female donor in good health, enrolled as a control in a pregnancy study. The gene calls are TRBV5-1 and TRBJ1-2; D is uncertain. Written as DNA, the CDR3 is TGCGCCAGCAGCCACCCCGTAATTATAGACGGGAGTATAGCTAACTATGGCTACACCTTC. Translating gives CASSHPVIIDGSIANYGYTF.